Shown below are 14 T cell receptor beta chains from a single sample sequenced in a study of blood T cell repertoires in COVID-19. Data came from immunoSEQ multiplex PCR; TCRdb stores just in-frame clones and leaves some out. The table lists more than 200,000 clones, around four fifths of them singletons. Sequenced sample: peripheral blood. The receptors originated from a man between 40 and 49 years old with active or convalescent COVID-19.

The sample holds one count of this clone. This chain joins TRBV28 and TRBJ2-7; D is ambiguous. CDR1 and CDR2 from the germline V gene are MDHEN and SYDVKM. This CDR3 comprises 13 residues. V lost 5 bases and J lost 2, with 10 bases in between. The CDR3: CASSVHAAYEQYF. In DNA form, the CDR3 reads TGTGCCAGCAGTGTTCACGCGGCCTACGAGCAGTACTTC.

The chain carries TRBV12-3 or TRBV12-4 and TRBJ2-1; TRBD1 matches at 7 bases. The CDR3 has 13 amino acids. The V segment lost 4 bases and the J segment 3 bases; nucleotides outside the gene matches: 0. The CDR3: CASSWDSYNEQFF. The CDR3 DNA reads TGTGCCAGCAGTTGGGACAGCTACAATGAGCAGTTCTTC.

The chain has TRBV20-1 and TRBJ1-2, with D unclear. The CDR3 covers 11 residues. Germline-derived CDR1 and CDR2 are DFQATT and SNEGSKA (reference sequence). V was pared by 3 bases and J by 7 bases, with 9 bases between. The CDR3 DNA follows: TGCAGTGCTAGCCATAGCGCTGGCTACACCTTC. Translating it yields CSASHSAGYTF.

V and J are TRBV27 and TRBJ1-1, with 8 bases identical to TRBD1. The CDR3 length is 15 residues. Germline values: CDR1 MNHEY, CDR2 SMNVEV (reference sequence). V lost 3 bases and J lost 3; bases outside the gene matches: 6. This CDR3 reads CASSFQGQAYTEAFF. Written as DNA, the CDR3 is TGTGCCAGCAGTTTTCAGGGACAGGCGTACACTGAAGCTTTCTTT.

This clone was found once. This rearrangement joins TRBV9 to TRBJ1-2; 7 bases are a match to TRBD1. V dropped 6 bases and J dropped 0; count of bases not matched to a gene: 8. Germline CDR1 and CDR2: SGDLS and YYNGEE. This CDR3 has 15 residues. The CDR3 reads CASTRVGQANYGYTF. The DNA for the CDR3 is TGTGCCAGCACCCGAGTCGGACAGGCTAACTATGGCTACACCTTC.

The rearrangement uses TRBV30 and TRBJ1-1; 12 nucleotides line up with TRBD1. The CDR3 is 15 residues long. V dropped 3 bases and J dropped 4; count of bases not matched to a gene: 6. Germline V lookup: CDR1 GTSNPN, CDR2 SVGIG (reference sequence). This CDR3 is CAWRGQGARSTEAFF. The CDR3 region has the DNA TGTGCCTGGAGGGGACAGGGGGCGCGTTCCACTGAAGCTTTCTTT.

The CDR3 loop is CASSPGGLNTEAFF. The CDR3 nucleotides are TGTGCCAGCAGCCCCGGGGGGTTGAACACTGAAGCTTTCTTT. This chain joins TRBV6-5 and TRBJ1-1, with D possibly TRBD1 on 5 matching bases. This CDR3 contains 14 residues. Germline V lookup: CDR1 MNHEY, CDR2 SVGAGI. V lost 6 bases to trimming and J lost 0 bases, with 11 bases between them.

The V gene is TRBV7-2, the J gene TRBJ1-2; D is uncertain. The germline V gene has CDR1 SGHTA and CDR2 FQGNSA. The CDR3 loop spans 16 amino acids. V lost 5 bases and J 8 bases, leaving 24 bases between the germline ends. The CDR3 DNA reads TGTGCCAGCAGCCGCGGTATGGGAGATGACTATGAGGGCTACACCTTC. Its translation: CASSRGMGDDYEGYTF.

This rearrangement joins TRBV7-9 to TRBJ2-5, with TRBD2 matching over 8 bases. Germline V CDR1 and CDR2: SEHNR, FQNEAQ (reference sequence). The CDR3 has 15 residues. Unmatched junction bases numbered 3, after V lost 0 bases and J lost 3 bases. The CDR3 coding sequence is TGTGCCAGCAGCTTAGCGCTAGCGGGTAAAGAGACCCAGTACTTC. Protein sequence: CASSLALAGKETQYF.

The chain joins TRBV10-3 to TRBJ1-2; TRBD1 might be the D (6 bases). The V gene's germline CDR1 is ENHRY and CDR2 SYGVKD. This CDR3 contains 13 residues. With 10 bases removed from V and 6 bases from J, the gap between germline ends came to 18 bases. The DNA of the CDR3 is TGTGCCAGCACGTACAGGGTTCAGGATGGCTACACCTTC. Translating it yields CASTYRVQDGYTF.

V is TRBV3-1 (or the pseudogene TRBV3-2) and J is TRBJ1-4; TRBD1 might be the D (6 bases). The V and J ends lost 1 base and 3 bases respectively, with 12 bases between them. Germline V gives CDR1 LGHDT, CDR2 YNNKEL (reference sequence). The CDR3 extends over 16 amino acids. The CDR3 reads CASSQASTGPNEKLFF. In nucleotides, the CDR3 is TGTGCCAGCAGCCAAGCCTCGACAGGACCTAATGAAAAACTGTTTTTT.

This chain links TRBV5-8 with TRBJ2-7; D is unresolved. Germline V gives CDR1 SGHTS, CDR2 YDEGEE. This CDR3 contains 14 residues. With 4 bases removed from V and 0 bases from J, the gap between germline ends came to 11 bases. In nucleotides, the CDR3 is TGTGCCAGCAGCCCTGACACCACCTCCTACGAGCAGTACTTC. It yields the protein CASSPDTTSYEQYF.

In nucleotides, the CDR3 is TGTGCCAGCAGTGACCGAGCGGGAGGGCCAACCGGGGAGCTGTTTTTT. Amino acid sequence: CASSDRAGGPTGELFF. V usage is TRBV6-1 and J usage is TRBJ2-2; 10 nucleotides line up with TRBD2. V lost 3 bases and J lost 5; bases outside the gene matches: 6. Germline CDR1 and CDR2: MNHNS and SASEGT. The CDR3 runs 16 residues.

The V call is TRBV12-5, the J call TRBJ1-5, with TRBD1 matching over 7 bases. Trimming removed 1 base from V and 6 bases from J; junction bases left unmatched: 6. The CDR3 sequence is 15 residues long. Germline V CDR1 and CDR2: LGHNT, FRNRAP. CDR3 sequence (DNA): TGTGCTAGTGGTTTGGGACTCACAGGGGTTCAGCCCCAGCATTTT. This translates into CASGLGLTGVQPQHF.